The 14 T cell receptor beta chains in this list originate from one sample, sequenced in a study of breast tumors, draining lymph nodes, adjacent tissues. The lymph nodes were axillary draining lymph nodes from breast cancer patients. One entry per CDR3 protein, called by TCRdb with MiXCR from the multiplex PCR reads. This sample has nearly 200,000 distinct CDR3 sequences; 31% occur once, and the top ten carry 4.3%. Sequences were obtained from axillary lymph node tissue. The receptor source for this set is a female donor with breast cancer. Some clones in this sample may be carry-over from other donors' samples.

The table lists this clonotype with many counts. V usage is TRBV20-1 and J usage is TRBJ2-3, with TRBD2 as a possible D gene (6 bases). Trimming shortened V by 5 bases and J by 2 bases, and 14 bases separated the two germline ends. This CDR3 comprises 14 residues. CDR1 and CDR2 from the germline V gene are DFQATT and SNEGSKA (reference sequence). CDR3 residues: CSACRDSNTDTQYF. CDR3 coding DNA: TGCAGTGCTTGCCGGGACTCTAACACAGATACGCAGTATTTT.

This clonotype was found many times. V and J are TRBV20-1 and TRBJ2-7, with 10 bases matching TRBD2. V lost 3 bases and J lost 0; bases outside the gene matches: 17. Germline CDR1 reads DFQATT; CDR2 reads SNEGSKA (reference sequence). CDR3 length: 19 residues. The CDR3: CSASPPSGGPSFNSYEQYF. DNA for the CDR3: TGCAGTGCTAGTCCACCTAGCGGGGGTCCCTCTTTCAACTCCTACGAGCAGTACTTC.

This clonotype was observed many times. Relative to the germline gene, one junction end is altered; a read error may explain this. The gene calls are TRBV9 and TRBJ2-5; 7 nucleotides agree with TRBD1. The CDR3 is 14 residues long. CDR1 is SGDLS and CDR2 is YYNGEE in the germline V gene. Here the CDR3 reads CASSVRQGVETQSF. The CDR3 DNA follows: TGTGCCAGCAGCGTAAGACAGGGTGTGGAGACCCAGTCCTTC.

The chain combines TRBV15 with TRBJ2-6, with D maybe TRBD2 (5 bases). Germline-derived CDR1 and CDR2 are LNHNV and YYDKDF (reference sequence). The CDR3 is made up of 15 amino acids. Between the trimmed V and J ends, which lost 1 base and 2 bases, there was a span of 6 bases. The DNA for the CDR3 is TGTGCCACCAGCAGAGCCGGGGCTGGGGCCAACGTCCTGACTTTC. Translated: CATSRAGAGANVLTF. Drawing the rest from reference TRBV15 and TRBJ2-6, the complete variable domain is DAMVIQNPRYQVTQFGKPVTLSCSQTLNHNVMYWYQQKSSQAPKLLFHYYDKDFNNEADTPDNFQSRRPNTSFCFLDIRSPGLGDTAMYLCATSRAGAGANVLTFGAGSRLTVL.

The chain uses TRBV18 and TRBJ2-7; 7 bases fit TRBD1. Germline values: CDR1 KGHSH, CDR2 LQKENI. The CDR3 consists of 16 residues. J lost 5 bases, V lost 5 bases, and 15 bases had no gene match. CDR3 residues: CASSERQGNWADEQYF. The CDR3 DNA reads TGTGCCAGCTCAGAAAGACAGGGTAATTGGGCTGACGAGCAGTACTTC.

This clonotype was seen at least ten times. V usage is TRBV5-6 and J usage is TRBJ2-1; possibly TRBD2 for D (7 bases). The ends were cut back, 5 bases at V and 4 bases at J, with 16 bases in the middle. Per the germline V gene, CDR1 is SGHDT and CDR2 is YYEEEE. CDR3 size: 15 residues. The CDR3 DNA sequence: TGTGCCAGCAGTTTGACGAGGGGGGGTTACAATGAGCAGTTCTTC. Protein: CASSLTRGGYNEQFF.

There are many counts of this clonotype. This CDR3 is CASSLRGAHTGELFF. CDR3 bases: TGCGCCAGCAGCTTACGGGGCGCTCACACCGGGGAGCTGTTTTTT. The genes are TRBV5-1 and TRBJ2-2, with D perhaps assigned TRBD1 or TRBD2 (5 bases each). Germline V gene data show CDR1 as SGHRS and CDR2 as YFSETQ. Deletions cut 2 bases from V and 3 bases from J, with 11 bases between. This CDR3 is built from 15 residues.

This clonotype was seen many times. This sequence joins TRBV7-2 and TRBJ2-6, with TRBD1 as a possible D gene (5 bases). The CDR3 consists of 16 residues. Germline V gene data show CDR1 as SGHTA and CDR2 as FQGNSA. The germline V and J ends were trimmed by 5 bases and 3 bases, with 14 bases remaining between them. The CDR3: CASSPSQGYGANVLTF. In DNA, the CDR3 is TGTGCCAGCAGCCCGAGCCAGGGATATGGGGCCAACGTCCTGACTTTC.

In this sample, this clonotype turned up many times. The V and J genes are TRBV2 and TRBJ2-5; D call uncertain. CDR3 size: 14 residues. CDR1 and CDR2 from the germline V gene are SNHLY and FYNNEI. Trimming removed 2 bases at V and 5 bases at J, with 12 bases between. CDR3 DNA: TGTGCCAGCAGTGAAATCGCCTCGGAGGAGACCCAGTACTTC. Translated, it gives CASSEIASEETQYF.

This chain joins TRBV6-5 and TRBJ2-4, with TRBD2 matching 9 bases. Germline V gives CDR1 MNHEY, CDR2 SVGAGI. This CDR3 has 16 residues. Trimming at V came to 6 bases and at J to 3 bases, leaving 9 bases not matched to a gene. CDR3 residues: CASSPGLAGYKNIQYF. The CDR3, as DNA: TGTGCCAGCAGCCCCGGGCTAGCGGGGTACAAAAACATTCAGTACTTC.

CDR3 loop: CASSGNRGLGVAYEQYF. In DNA form, the CDR3 reads TGTGCCAGCAGTGGCAACAGGGGGCTAGGGGTTGCCTACGAGCAGTACTTC. The V call is TRBV25-1, the J call TRBJ2-7, with 9 nucleotides matching TRBD1. Germline V gene data show CDR1 as MGHDK and CDR2 as SYGVNS. Trimming removed 4 bases from V and 2 bases from J; junction bases left unmatched: 12. This CDR3 contains 17 residues.

This clonotype was observed many times. This chain links TRBV4-1 with TRBJ2-7; D gene unclear. V was pared by 3 bases and J by 2 bases, with 20 bases between. The CDR3 covers 17 residues. Germline V gene data show CDR1 as MGHRA and CDR2 as YSYEKL. The CDR3 DNA follows: TGCGCCAGCAGCCATCCCACCGTAGGGCACAGCCCCTACGAGCAGTACTTC. Translation gives CASSHPTVGHSPYEQYF.

Comment on this clonotype: The CDR3 does not end in the conserved phenylalanine or tryptophan, so this is likely a read error. The chain is built from TRBV27 and TRBJ2-5; possibly TRBD1 for D (5 bases). Germline values: CDR1 MNHEY, CDR2 SMNVEV (reference sequence). V gave up 2 bases and J gave up 5 bases, with 15 bases separating them. This CDR3 spans 15 amino acids. The CDR3 DNA sequence: TGTGCCAGCAGTTTACGGGCAGGGTTAACGGAGACCCAGTACCTC. It yields the protein CASSLRAGLTETQYL.

This clonotype showed up many times. V usage is TRBV5-5 and J usage is TRBJ2-2; unclear D gene. Trimming shortened V by 2 bases and J by 5 bases, and 4 bases separated the two germline ends. The germline V gene has CDR1 SGHKS and CDR2 YYEKEE (reference sequence). The CDR3 is 12 amino acids. The chain's CDR3 is CASSLETGELFF. The CDR3 nucleotides read TGTGCCAGCAGCTTAGAGACCGGGGAGCTGTTTTTT.